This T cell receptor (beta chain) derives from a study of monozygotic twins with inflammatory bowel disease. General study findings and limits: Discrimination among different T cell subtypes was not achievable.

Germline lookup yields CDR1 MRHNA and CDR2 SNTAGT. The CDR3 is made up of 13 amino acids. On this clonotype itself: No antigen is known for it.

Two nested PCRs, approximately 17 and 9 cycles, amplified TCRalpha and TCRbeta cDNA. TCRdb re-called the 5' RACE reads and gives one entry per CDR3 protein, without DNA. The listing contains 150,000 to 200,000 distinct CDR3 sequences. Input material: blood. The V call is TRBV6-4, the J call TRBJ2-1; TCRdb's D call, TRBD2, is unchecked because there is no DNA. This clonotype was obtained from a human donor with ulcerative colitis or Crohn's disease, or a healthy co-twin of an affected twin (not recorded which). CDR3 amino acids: CASSGTSNNEQFF.